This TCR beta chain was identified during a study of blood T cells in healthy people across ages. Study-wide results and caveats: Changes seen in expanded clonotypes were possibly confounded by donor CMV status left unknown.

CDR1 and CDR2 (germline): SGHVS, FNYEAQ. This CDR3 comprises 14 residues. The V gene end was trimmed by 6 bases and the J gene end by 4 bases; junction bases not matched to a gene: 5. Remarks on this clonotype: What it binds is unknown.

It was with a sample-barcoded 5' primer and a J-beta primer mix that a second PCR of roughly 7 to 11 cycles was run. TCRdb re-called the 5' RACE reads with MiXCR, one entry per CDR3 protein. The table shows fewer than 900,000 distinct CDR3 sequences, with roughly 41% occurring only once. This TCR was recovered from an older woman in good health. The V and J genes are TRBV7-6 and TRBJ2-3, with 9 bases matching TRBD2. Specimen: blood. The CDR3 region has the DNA TGTGCCAGCAGTTCCGGGACTAGCCCAGATACGCAGTATTTT. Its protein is CASSSGTSPDTQYF.